A selection of T cell receptor beta chains follows, all from one sample in a study of T cell repertoires in cytomegalovirus infection. TCRdb reprocessed the reads with MiXCR, giving one entry per CDR3 protein. In the table there are a few hundred thousand distinct CDR3 sequences, about 20% of which are singletons. Sample: CD8+ T cells from PBMCs. The origin of the receptors is a human donor in good health (CMV status not recorded). Some clones in this sample may be carry-over from other donors' samples. CDR3s include the opening cysteine and the closing phenylalanine or tryptophan. D genes are given only for firm matches. Clone size is given for some rows only: seen once, a few or many times, or a class if the clone is expanded.

TRBV11-1,TRBJ2-2,NA,NA,TGTGCCAGCAGCTTAGCGCGTCCGAACACCGGGGAGCTGTTTTTT,CASSLARPNTGELFF
TRBV9,TRBJ1-4,NA,NA,TGTGCCAGCAGCGGACCACAGTTGGGGTCTGAAAAACTGTTTTTT,CASSGPQLGSEKLFF
TRBV5-1,TRBJ2-1,TRBD2,NA,TGCGCCAGCAGCTTGGCCTTAGCGGGGGGGCATGATGAGCAGTTCTTC,CASSLALAGGHDEQFF
TRBV11-2,TRBJ2-7,NA,NA,TGTGCCAGCAGCCCCTCAGCCGTGTCCTGGGAGCAGTACTTC,CASSPSAVSWEQYF
TRBV2,TRBJ2-7,NA,few,TGTGCCAGCAGTGATCCCAGGATATCCTACGAGCAGTACTTC,CASSDPRISYEQYF
TRBV2,TRBJ2-7,TRBD2,few,TGTGCCAGCACCGGGACTAGCGGGGGCTACGAGCAGTACTTC,CASTGTSGGYEQYF
TRBV27,TRBJ2-1,TRBD2,NA,TGTGCCAGCAGCCTAAGGTCCGGGACTAGCTCGCACAATGAGCAGTTCTTC,CASSLRSGTSSHNEQFF
TRBV7-9,TRBJ2-2,TRBD1,many,TGTGCCAGCAGCTCGACAGGGGTCGAGGACGGGGAGCTGTTTTTT,CASSSTGVEDGELFF
TRBV6-6,TRBJ1-1,NA,many,TGTGCCAGCAGTTACCCAGAGGATGGACACGCCGAAGCTTTCTTT,CASSYPEDGHAEAFF
TRBV7-9,TRBJ2-1,NA,many,TGTGCCAGCAGCTCCTTCATAACCCCCTACAATGAGCAGTTCTTC,CASSSFITPYNEQFF
TRBV19,TRBJ1-1,NA,NA,TGTGCCAGTAGTATCAGCAGTATGAACACTGAAGCTTTCTTT,CASSISSMNTEAFF
TRBV5-3,TRBJ2-5,NA,NA,TGTGCCAGCAGCTTGGAAGGCGAGTACCAAGAGACCCAGTACTTC,CASSLEGEYQETQYF